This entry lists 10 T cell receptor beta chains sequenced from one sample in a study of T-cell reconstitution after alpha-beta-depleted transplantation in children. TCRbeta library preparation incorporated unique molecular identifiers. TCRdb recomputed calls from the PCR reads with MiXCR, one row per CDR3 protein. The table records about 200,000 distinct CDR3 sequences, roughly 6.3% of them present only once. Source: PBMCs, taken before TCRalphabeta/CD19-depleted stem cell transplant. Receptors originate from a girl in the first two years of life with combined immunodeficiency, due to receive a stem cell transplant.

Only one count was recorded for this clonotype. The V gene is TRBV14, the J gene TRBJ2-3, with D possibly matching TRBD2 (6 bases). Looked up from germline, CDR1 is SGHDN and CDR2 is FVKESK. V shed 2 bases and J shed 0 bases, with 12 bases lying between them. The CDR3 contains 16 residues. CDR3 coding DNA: TGTGCCAGCAGCCAACTTTGGGGACTTAGCACAGATACGCAGTATTTT. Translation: CASSQLWGLSTDTQYF.

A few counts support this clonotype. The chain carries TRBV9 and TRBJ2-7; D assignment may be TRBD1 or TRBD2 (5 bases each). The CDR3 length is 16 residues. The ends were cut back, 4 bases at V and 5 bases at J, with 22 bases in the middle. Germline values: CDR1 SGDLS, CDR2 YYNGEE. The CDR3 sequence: CASSPQAVSGSHEQYF. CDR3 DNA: TGTGCCAGCAGCCCCCAAGCGGTCTCAGGGTCCCACGAGCAGTACTTC.

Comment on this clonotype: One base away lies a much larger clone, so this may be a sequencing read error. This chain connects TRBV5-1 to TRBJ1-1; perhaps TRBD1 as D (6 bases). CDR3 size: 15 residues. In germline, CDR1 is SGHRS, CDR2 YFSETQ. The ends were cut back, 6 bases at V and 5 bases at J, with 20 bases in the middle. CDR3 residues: CASTSQTTGKTEAFF. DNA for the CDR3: TGCGCCAGCACCTCGCAAACAACAGGGAAAACTGAAGCTTTCTTT.

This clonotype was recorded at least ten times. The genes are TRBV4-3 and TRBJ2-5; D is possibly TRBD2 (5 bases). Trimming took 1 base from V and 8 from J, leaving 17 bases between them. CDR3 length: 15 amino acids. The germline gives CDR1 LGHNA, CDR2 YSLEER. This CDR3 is CASSQVLRAQATQYF. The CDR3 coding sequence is TGCGCCAGCAGCCAAGTGTTGCGGGCCCAAGCAACCCAGTACTTC.

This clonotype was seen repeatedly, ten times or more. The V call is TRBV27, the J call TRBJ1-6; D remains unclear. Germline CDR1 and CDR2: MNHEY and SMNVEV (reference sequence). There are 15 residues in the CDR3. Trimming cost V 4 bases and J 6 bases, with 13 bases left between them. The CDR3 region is CASSSRTERNSPLHF. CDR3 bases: TGTGCCAGCAGTTCGCGGACGGAACGTAATTCACCCCTCCACTTT.

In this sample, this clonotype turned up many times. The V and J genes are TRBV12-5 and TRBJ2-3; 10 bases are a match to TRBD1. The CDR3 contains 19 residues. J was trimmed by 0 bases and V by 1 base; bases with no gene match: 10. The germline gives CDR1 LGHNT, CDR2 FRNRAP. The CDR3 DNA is TGTGCTAGTGGTTTGGGCCGGGACAGGGGAACCCAAAGCACAGATACGCAGTATTTT. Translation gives CASGLGRDRGTQSTDTQYF.

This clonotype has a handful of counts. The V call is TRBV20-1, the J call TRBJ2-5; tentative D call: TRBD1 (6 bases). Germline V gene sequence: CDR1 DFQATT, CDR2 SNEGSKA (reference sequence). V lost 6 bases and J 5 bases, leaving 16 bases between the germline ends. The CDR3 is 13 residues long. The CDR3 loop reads CSAGTPEKETQYF. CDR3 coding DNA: TGCAGTGCCGGGACACCCGAGAAGGAGACCCAGTACTTC.

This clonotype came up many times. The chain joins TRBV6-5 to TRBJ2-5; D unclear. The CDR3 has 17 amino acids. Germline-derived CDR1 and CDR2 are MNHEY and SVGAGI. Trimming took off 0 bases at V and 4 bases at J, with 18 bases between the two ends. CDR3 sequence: CASSYSRYRSEVETQYF. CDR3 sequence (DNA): TGTGCCAGCAGTTACTCTCGTTACAGATCTGAGGTAGAGACCCAGTACTTC.

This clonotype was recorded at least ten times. The CDR3 is CAWKETQYF. For the CDR3, the DNA is TGTGCCTGGAAAGAGACCCAGTACTTC. The chain is built from TRBV30 and TRBJ2-5, with D uncertain. V lost 4 bases, J lost 3 bases, and 0 bases lay in between. The CDR3 is 9 amino acids. CDR1 and CDR2 from the germline V gene are GTSNPN and SVGIG (reference sequence).

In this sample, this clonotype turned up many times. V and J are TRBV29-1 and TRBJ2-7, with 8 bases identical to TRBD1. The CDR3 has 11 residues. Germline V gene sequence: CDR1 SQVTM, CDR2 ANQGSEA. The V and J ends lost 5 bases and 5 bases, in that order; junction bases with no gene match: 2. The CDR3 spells CSVLDRDEQYF. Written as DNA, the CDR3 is TGCAGCGTTCTGGACAGGGACGAGCAGTACTTC.